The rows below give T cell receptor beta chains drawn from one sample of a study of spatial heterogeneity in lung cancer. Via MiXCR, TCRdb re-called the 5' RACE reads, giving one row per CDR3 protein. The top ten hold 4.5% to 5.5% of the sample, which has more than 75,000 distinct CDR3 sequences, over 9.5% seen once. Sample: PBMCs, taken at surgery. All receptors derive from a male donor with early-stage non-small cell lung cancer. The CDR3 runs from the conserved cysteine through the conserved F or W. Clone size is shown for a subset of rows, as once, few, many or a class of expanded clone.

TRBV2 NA CASRYSTSPTGNEQFF
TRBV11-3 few CASSATSDHEQYF
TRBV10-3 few CAISESGGRYGYTF
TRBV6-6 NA CASSYLGRENGELFF
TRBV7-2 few CASSSPGIVQETQYF
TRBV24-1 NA CATSWGSNQPQHF
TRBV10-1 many CASSEQAGTYEQYF
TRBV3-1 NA CASSQSSTKGLSRYTF
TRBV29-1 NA CSVETITLEQYF
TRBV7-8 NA CASSFPRGSYEQYF
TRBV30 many CAWNSGGGTRDEQYF
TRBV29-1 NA CSARAGGYEQYF
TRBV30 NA CAWNRANYGYTF
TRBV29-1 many CSVIVGDQETQYF
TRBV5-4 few CASSTGTSGGANF
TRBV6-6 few CASGVESSGELFF
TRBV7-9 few CASSQLVSSPTDTQYF
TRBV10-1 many CASSPDRTSYGYTF
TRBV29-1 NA CSVEEGGFGQPQHF
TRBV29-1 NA CSVAGGPSYEQYF
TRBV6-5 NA CASIRQFDAGELFF
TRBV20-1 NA CSAQIGDTQYF
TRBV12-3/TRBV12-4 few CASSLEGSEAFF
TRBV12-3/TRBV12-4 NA CASRTGLEEYF
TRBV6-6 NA CASSFLLRAGENNEQFF
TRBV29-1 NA CSVVRRDIPGNEQFF
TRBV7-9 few CASKTHGASGRGNTEAFF
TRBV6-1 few CASSGAGSGDTQYF
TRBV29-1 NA CSAHEGGTDTQYF
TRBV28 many CASSLTQNEQFF
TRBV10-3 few CAISDSLLAGGDTQYF